This is a list of T cell receptor beta chains from one sample in a study of T cells in Graves' hyperthyroidism and ophthalmopathy. One entry per CDR3 protein results from TCRdb running MiXCR on the multiplex PCR reads. The sample contains some 580,000 distinct CDR3 sequences, about a sixth of which appear only once. Sequences were obtained from blood. These receptor sequences come from a middle-aged woman with Graves' ophthalmopathy. Each CDR3 is given with its conserved first and last residue. D genes are given only for firm matches. The listing skips clone size in some rows; elsewhere it reads once, few, many or a size class.

clone_size	j_call	d_call	v_call	cdr3_aa	cdr3_nt
.	TRBJ1-5	.	TRBV20-1	CSAIREVNQPQHF	TGCAGTGCTATCCGGGAGGTCAATCAGCCCCAGCATTTT
few	TRBJ2-2	.	TRBV4-1	CASRPTETAVEELFF	TGCGCCAGCAGACCCACGGAGACAGCCGTCGAGGAGCTGTTTTTT
many	TRBJ1-2	TRBD1	TRBV6-1	CASRSGQGNYGYTF	TGTGCCAGCAGGAGCGGACAGGGAAACTATGGCTACACCTTC
.	TRBJ1-5	.	TRBV30	CAWSPGIDQPQHF	TGTGCCTGGAGTCCGGGCATAGATCAGCCCCAGCATTTT
.	TRBJ1-1	TRBD1	TRBV19	CASSSTGDTEAFF	TGTGCCAGTAGTTCGACAGGGGACACTGAAGCTTTCTTT
few	TRBJ2-3	TRBD2	TRBV3-1	CASSHLGTSTSTDTQYF	TGTGCCAGCAGCCACCTCGGGACTAGTACGAGCACAGATACGCAGTATTTT
many	TRBJ2-1	.	TRBV18	CASSPPEGNEQFF	TGTGCCAGCTCACCACCTGAGGGAAATGAGCAGTTCTTC
.	TRBJ1-4	.	TRBV7-9	CASSKLDSNEKLFF	TGTGCCAGCAGTAAGCTGGACAGTAATGAAAAACTGTTTTTT
many	TRBJ2-3	.	TRBV2	CASSEAVPGDTQYF	TGTGCCAGCAGTGAAGCGGTCCCGGGGGATACGCAGTATTTT
many	TRBJ2-5	.	TRBV18	CASSPGQQETQYF	TGTGCCAGCTCACCGGGACAACAAGAGACCCAGTACTTC
many	TRBJ1-4	TRBD1	TRBV2	CASTGTGVIKKLFF	TGTGCCAGCACTGGGACAGGGGTGATCAAGAAACTGTTTTTT
many	TRBJ1-6	.	TRBV12-3/TRBV12-4	CASSFRDANSPLHF	TGTGCCAGCAGTTTCCGGGACGCGAATTCACCCCTCCACTTT
.	TRBJ2-2	.	TRBV20-1	CSATAGAINTGELFF	TGCAGTGCTACGGCGGGGGCCATTAACACCGGGGAGCTGTTTTTT
many	TRBJ2-7	TRBD2	TRBV6-1	CATQRGTPLDEQYF	TGTGCCACCCAGCGGGGGACACCCCTCGACGAGCAGTACTTC
many	TRBJ2-7	TRBD2	TRBV2	CASSAGTSSREQYF	TGTGCCAGCAGTGCCGGGACTAGCTCTAGGGAGCAGTACTTC
.	TRBJ2-1	.	TRBV5-1	CASSSDYASYNEQFF	TGCGCCAGCAGCTCTGACTACGCCTCCTACAATGAGCAGTTCTTC
few	TRBJ2-3	.	TRBV7-6	CASSLATIGGGTDTQYF	TGTGCCAGCAGCTTAGCGACCATTGGAGGGGGCACAGATACGCAGTATTTT
many	TRBJ2-7	TRBD2	TRBV30	CAWMSGSRYEQYF	TGTGCCTGGATGAGCGGGAGTAGGTACGAGCAGTACTTC
.	TRBJ1-5	.	TRBV6-5	CASSYSPVSNQPQHF	TGTGCCAGCAGTTACTCGCCCGTTAGCAATCAGCCCCAGCATTTT
few	TRBJ2-7	TRBD1	TRBV20-1	CSARDGDRASYEQYF	TGCAGTGCTAGAGATGGCGACAGGGCCTCCTACGAGCAGTACTTC
.	TRBJ2-1	TRBD2	TRBV3-1	CASSRFLAGDPGEQFF	TGTGCCAGCAGCCGATTTCTAGCGGGAGATCCTGGTGAGCAGTTCTTC
few	TRBJ2-1	.	TRBV3-1	CASSQVREGEQFF	TGTGCCAGCAGCCAAGTCCGAGAAGGTGAGCAGTTCTTC
.	TRBJ2-5	.	TRBV9	CASSGQSSDQETQYF	TGTGCCAGCAGCGGTCAGTCTAGCGACCAAGAGACCCAGTACTTC
many	TRBJ2-5	.	TRBV30	CAWSPSGETQYF	TGTGCCTGGAGCCCCTCCGGGGAGACCCAGTACTTC
few	TRBJ2-5	TRBD1	TRBV2	CASSETGSWAAPYF	TGTGCCAGCAGTGAGACAGGGTCATGGGCTGCTCCGTACTTC
many	TRBJ1-4	.	TRBV20-1	CSVAVQGHQDRKLFF	TGCAGTGTCGCGGTGCAGGGACATCAAGATCGAAAACTGTTTTTT
.	TRBJ1-3	TRBD1	TRBV7-9	CASRPGQAGGNTIYF	TGTGCCAGCAGGCCTGGACAGGCCGGTGGAAACACCATATATTTT
.	TRBJ1-1	TRBD1	TRBV12-3/TRBV12-4	CASSLSLPGQGRGEAFF	TGTGCCAGCAGTTTAAGTTTACCCGGACAGGGCCGGGGGGAAGCTTTCTTT
many	TRBJ2-7	.	TRBV11-1	CASSRGNTYEQYF	TGTGCCAGCAGTCGTGGGAACACCTACGAGCAGTACTTC
many	TRBJ2-1	TRBD2	TRBV11-3	CASSPGLAGSGEQFF	TGTGCCAGCAGTCCAGGACTAGCGGGGTCGGGTGAGCAGTTCTTC
many	TRBJ2-1	TRBD2	TRBV6-1	CASSRERGTSYNEQFF	TGTGCCAGCTCCAGGGAGCGGGGGACATCCTACAATGAGCAGTTCTTC
few	TRBJ2-1	.	TRBV12-5	CASGLLAFSSEQFF	TGTGCTAGTGGTCTACTAGCTTTTTCGAGTGAGCAGTTCTTC
many	TRBJ1-2	.	TRBV28	CASSPSRGGNYGYTF	TGTGCCAGCAGTCCCAGTAGGGGGGGTAACTATGGCTACACCTTC
few	TRBJ2-1	TRBD1	TRBV6-1	CASSEDRGGYEQFF	TGTGCCAGCAGTGAGGACAGGGGTGGGTATGAGCAGTTCTTC
many	TRBJ2-3	TRBD1	TRBV20-1	CSAPPGQGTDTQYF	TGCAGTGCTCCCCCGGGACAGGGCACAGATACGCAGTATTTT
.	TRBJ1-5	TRBD1	TRBV4-2	CASSQGDRGEAQPQHF	TGTGCCAGCAGCCAAGGGGACAGGGGAGAAGCTCAGCCCCAGCATTTT
many	TRBJ1-2	.	TRBV4-2	CASSHVEDPGPGYGYTF	TGTGCCAGCAGCCATGTCGAGGATCCGGGACCGGGTTATGGCTACACCTTC
.	TRBJ1-2	TRBD1	TRBV3-1	CASTSKGGGGYGYTF	TGTGCCAGCACCAGTAAAGGGGGCGGAGGCTATGGCTACACCTTC
.	TRBJ2-5	TRBD1	TRBV9	CASNPLGQAQETQYF	TGTGCCAGCAACCCTCTGGGACAGGCCCAAGAGACCCAGTACTTC
few	TRBJ1-2	.	TRBV12-3/TRBV12-4	CASSLSGQGLGRSNYGYTF	TGTGCCAGCAGTTTATCGGGGCAGGGATTGGGAAGATCTAACTATGGCTACACCTTC
few	TRBJ2-7	TRBD1	TRBV6-6	CASSYRDSAYEQYF	TGTGCCAGCAGTTACCGGGACAGCGCCTACGAGCAGTACTTC
many	TRBJ1-1	.	TRBV3-1	CASRYEGGDTEAFF	TGTGCCAGCAGATACGAGGGGGGGGACACTGAAGCTTTCTTT